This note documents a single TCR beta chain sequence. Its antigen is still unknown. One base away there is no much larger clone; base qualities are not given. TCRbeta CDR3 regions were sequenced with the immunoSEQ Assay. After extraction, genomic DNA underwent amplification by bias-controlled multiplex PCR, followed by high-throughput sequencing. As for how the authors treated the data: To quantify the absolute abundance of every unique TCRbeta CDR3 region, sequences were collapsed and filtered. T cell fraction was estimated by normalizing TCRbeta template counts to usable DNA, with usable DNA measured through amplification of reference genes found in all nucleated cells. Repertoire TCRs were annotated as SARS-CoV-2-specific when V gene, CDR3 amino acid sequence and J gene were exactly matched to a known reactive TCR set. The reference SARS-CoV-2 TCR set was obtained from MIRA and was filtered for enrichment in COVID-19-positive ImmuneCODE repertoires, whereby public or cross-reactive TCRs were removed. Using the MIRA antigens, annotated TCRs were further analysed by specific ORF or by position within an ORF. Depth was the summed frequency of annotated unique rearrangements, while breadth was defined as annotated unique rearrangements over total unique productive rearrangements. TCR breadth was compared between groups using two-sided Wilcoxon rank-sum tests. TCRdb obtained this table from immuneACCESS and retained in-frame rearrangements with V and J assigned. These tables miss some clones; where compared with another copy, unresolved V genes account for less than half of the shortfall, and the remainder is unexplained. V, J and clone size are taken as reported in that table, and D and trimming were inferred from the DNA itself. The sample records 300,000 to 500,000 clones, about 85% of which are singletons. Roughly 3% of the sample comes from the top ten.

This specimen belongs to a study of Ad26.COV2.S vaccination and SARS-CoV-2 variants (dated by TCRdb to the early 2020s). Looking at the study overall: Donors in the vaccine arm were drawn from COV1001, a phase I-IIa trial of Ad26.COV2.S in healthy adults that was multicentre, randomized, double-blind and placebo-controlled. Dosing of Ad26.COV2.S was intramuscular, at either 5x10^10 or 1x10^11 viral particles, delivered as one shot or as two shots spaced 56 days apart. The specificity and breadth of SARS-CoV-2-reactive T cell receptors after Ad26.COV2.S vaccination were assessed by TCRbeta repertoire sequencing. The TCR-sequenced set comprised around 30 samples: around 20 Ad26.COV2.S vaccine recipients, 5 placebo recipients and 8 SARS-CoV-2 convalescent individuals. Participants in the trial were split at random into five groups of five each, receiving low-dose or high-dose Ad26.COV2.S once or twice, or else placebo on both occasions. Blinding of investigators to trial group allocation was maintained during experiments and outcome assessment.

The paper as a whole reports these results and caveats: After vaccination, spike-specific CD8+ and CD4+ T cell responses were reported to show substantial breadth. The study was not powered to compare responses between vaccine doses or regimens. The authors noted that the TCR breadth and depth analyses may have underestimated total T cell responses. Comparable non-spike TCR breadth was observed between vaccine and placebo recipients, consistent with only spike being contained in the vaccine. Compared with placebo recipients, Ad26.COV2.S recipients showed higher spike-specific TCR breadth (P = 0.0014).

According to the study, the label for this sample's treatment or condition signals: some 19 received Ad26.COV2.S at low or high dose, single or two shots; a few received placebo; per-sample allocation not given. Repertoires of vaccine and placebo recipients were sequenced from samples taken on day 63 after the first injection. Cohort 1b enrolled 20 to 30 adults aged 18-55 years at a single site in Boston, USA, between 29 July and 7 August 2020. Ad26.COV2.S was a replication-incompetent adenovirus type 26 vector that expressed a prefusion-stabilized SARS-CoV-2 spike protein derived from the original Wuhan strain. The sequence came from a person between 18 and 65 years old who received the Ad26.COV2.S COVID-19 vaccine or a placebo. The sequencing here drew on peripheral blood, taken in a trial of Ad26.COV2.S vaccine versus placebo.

The nucleotide sequence is TGTGCCAGCAGCCGCGACAGCATCTCCTACAATGAGCAGTTCTTC. This yields the protein CASSRDSISYNEQFF. Recombination joined TRBV6-2 or TRBV6-3 with TRBJ2-1, with a tentative D gene TRBD1 over 5 matching bases. The germline V gene sets CDR1 to MNHEY and CDR2 to SVGEGT. The CDR3 holds 15 amino acids from the cysteine to the phenylalanine. The retained sequence is limited to the CDR3, 45 bases, with the frame set at the first base. V drops 6 bases and J drops 0 bases, leaving 12 bases in between.